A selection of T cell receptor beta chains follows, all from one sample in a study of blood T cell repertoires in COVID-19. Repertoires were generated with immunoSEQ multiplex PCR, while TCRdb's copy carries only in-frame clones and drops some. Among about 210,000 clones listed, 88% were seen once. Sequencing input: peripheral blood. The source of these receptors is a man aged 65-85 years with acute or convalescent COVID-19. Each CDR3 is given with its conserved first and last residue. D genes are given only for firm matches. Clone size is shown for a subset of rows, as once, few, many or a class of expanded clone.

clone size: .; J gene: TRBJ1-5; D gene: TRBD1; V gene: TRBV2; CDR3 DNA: TGTGCCAGCAACCGGGACAGGGTCGGCAATCAGCCCCAGCATTTT; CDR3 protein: CASNRDRVGNQPQHF
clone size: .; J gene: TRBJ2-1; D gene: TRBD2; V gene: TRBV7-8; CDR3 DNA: TGTGCCAGCAGCTTAGGAGCGGGAGTATCCTACAATGAGCAGTTCTTC; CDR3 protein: CASSLGAGVSYNEQFF
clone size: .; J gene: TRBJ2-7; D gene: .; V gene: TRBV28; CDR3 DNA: TGTGCCAGCAAAAAGTACGGCGAGCAGTACTTC; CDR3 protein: CASKKYGEQYF
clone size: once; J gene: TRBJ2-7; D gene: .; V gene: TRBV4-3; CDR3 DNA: TGCGCCAGCAGCCAAGATGGCGGCGGAACCTCCTACGAGCAGTACTTC; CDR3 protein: CASSQDGGGTSYEQYF
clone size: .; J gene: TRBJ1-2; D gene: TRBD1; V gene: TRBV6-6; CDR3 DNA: TGTGCCAGCAGCGATGGACAGGGTTTTGGCTACACCTTC; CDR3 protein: CASSDGQGFGYTF
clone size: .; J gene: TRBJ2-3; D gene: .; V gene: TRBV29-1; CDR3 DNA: TGCAGCGTTGATCCTCGGGGAGATACGCAGTATTTT; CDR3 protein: CSVDPRGDTQYF
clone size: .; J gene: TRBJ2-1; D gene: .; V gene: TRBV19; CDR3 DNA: TGTGCCAGTAGTATCCAAATCCAATACAATGAGCAGTTCTTC; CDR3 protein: CASSIQIQYNEQFF
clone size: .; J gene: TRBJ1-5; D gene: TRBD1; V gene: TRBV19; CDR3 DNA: TGTGCCAGTAGGGGACAGGTAAATAGCAATCAGCCCCAGCATTTT; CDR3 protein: CASRGQVNSNQPQHF
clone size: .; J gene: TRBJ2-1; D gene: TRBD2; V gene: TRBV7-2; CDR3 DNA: TGTGCCAGCAGCTTAATGGGTAGCGGGAGTTTTGGGTTCTTC; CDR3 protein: CASSLMGSGSFGFF
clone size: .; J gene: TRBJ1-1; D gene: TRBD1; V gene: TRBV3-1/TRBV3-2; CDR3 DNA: TGTGCCAGCAGCCGCGGACAGGGGGAAGCTTTCTTT; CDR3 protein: CASSRGQGEAFF
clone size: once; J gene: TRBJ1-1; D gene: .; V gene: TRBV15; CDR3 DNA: TGTGCCACCAGCAGAGAAGTAGGAGGGAACACTGAAGCTTTCTTT; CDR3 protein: CATSREVGGNTEAFF
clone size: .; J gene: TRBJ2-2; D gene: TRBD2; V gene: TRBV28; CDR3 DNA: TGTGCCACTACCCGGGACGGGCTAGCGGCGAACACCGGGGAGCTGTTTTTT; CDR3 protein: CATTRDGLAANTGELFF
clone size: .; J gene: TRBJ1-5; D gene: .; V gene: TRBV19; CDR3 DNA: TGTGCCAGTAGTATGGGGACAATCAATAGCAATCAGCCCCAGCATTTT; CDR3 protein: CASSMGTINSNQPQHF
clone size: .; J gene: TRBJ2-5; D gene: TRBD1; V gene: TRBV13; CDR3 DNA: TGTGCCAGCAGCGGACGGGACAGTAAGCGAGAGACCCAGTACTTC; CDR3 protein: CASSGRDSKRETQYF
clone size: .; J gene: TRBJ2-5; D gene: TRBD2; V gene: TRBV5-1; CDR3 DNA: TGCGCCAGCAGCCGATCGGGAGGTGAAGAGACCCAGTACTTC; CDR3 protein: CASSRSGGEETQYF
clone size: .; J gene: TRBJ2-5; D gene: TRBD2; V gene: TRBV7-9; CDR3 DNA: TGTGCCAGCAGCTTAGCGGGGACTAGCGGAGCACAAGAGACCCAGTACTTC; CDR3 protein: CASSLAGTSGAQETQYF
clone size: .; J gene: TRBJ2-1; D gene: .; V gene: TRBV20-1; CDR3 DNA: TGCAGTGCTTACAGGGGAGGCGAGCAGTTCTTC; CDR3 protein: CSAYRGGEQFF
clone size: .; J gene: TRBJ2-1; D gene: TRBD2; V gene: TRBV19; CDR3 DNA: TGTGCCAGTAGTATTAGCGGGATCAGCAATGAGCAGTTCTTC; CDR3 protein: CASSISGISNEQFF
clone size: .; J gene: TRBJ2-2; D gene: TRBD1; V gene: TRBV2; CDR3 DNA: TGTGCCAGCAGATGGGGGACAGGGGACACCGGGGAGCTGTTTTTT; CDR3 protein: CASRWGTGDTGELFF
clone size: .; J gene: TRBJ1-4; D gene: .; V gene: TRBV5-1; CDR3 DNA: TGCGCCAGCAGCTTGGGTCCCCGGGGTGAAAAACTGTTTTTT; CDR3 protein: CASSLGPRGEKLFF
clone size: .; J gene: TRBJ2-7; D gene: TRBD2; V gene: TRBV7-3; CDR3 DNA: TGTGCCAGCAGCCTTACTAGCGGGGGACCCTACGAGCAGTACTTC; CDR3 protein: CASSLTSGGPYEQYF
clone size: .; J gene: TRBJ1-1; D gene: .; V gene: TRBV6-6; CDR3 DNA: TGTGCCAGCAGTTACTTGAGGGGGGGTCAGAGGGCTGAAGCTTTCTTT; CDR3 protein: CASSYLRGGQRAEAFF
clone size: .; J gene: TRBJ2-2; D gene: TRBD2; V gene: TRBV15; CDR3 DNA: TGTGCCACCAGCAGAGATCTGCTAGCGGGAGATCCGGACACCGGGGAGCTGTTTTTT; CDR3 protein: CATSRDLLAGDPDTGELFF
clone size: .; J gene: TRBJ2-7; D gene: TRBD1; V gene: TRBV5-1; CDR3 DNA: TGCGCCAGCAGCTCCAGATCGGGGACAGGGAATCCGAGCTCCTACGAGCAGTACTTC; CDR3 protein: CASSSRSGTGNPSSYEQYF
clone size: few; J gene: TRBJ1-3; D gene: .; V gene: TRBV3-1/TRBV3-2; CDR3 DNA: TGTGCCAGCAGCCACCTCGGCGGGGGAGGAAACACCATATATTTT; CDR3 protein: CASSHLGGGGNTIYF
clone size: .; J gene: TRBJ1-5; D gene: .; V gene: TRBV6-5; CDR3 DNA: TGTGCCAGCAGTTACCTCCCAAGTACTTATCAGCCCCAGCATTTT; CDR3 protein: CASSYLPSTYQPQHF
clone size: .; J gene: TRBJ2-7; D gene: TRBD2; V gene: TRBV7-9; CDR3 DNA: TGTGCCAGCAGCTCCGGGACTAGCGGGACGTACGAGCAGTACTTC; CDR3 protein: CASSSGTSGTYEQYF
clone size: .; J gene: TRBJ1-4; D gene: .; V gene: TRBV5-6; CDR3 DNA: TGTGCCAGCAGCCTAATAAAAGGGGCTAATGAAAAACTGTTTTTT; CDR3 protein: CASSLIKGANEKLFF
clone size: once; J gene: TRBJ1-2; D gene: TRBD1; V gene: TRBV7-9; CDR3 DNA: TGTGCCAGCAGCTTAGCGGGACAGGCCTATGGCTACACCTTC; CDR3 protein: CASSLAGQAYGYTF
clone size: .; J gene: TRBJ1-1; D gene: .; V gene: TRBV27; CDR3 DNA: TGTGCCAGCAGTTCCGGGAGAATGAACACTGAAGCTTTCTTT; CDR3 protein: CASSSGRMNTEAFF
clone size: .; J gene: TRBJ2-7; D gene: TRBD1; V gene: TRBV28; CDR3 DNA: TGTGCCAGCAGGCCGACGGGACAGGAAGGTTTCGAGCAGTACTTC; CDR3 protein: CASRPTGQEGFEQYF
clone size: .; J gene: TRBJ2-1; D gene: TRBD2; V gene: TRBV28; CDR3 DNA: TGTGCCAGCAGTTCCTCCGGGACTAGCAAGAACCATGAGCAGTTCTTC; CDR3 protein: CASSSSGTSKNHEQFF
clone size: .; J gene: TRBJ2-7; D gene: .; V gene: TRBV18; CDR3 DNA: TGTGCCAGCTCACCTCCCTCCACCGGCGAGCAGTACTTC; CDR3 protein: CASSPPSTGEQYF
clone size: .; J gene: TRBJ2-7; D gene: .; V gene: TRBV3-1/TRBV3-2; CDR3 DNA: TGTGCCAGCAGCTCACAGCTCTCCTACGAGCAGTACTTC; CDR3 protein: CASSSQLSYEQYF
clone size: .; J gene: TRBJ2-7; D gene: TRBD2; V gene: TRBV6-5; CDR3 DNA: TGTGCCAGCAGTCCTCGGACTAGCGGCGGTAACGAGCAGTACTTC; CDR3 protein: CASSPRTSGGNEQYF
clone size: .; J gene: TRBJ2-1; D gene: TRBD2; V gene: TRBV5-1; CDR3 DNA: TGCGCCAGCAGCTTGGAGCCCCCGGGGGGGAATTGGAACAATGAGCAGTTCTTC; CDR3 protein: CASSLEPPGGNWNNEQFF
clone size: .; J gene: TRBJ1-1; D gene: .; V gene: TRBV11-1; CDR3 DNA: TGTGCCAGCAGCTTAGTGGAGGGTAGGGAGACTGAAGCTTTCTTT; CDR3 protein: CASSLVEGRETEAFF
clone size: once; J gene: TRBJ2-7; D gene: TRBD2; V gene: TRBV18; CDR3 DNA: TGTGCCAGCTCACGACGGGGAGGGGAGAGCTCCTACGAGCAGTACTTC; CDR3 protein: CASSRRGGESSYEQYF
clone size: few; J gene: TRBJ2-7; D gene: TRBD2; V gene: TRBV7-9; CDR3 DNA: TGTGCCAGCAGCCGACCTCGGGGTAGCGGGAGTGAGGGCGAGCAGTACTTC; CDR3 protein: CASSRPRGSGSEGEQYF